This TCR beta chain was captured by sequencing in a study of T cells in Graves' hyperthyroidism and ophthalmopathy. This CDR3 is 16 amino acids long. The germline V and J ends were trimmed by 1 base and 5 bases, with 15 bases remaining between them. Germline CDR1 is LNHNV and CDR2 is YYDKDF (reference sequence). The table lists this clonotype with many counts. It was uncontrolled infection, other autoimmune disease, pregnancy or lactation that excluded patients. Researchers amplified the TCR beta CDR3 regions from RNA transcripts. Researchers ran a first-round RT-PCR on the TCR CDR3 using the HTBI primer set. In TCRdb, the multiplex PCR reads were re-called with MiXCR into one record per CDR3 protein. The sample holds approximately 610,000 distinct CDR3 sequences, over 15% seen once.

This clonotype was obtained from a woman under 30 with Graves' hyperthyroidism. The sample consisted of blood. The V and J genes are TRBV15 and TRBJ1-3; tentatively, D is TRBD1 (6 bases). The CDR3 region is CATSRAEITGRNTIYF. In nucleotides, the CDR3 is TGTGCCACCAGCAGAGCAGAGATTACAGGGAGAAACACCATATATTTT.